One and the same sample provided the 23 T cell receptor beta chains below, sequenced in a study of cytomegalovirus exposure and HLA in healthy donors (TCRdb year 2017). The library was produced with the immunoSEQ multiplex PCR assay. TCRdb holds this immuneACCESS table with in-frame rearrangements only. Some clones are missing; in checked studies, unresolved V genes explain under half, and the rest has no known cause. Here the sample has 150,000 to 160,000 clones; around 88% occur a single time. The top ten hold about a fifth of the sample. The sequenced material came from PBMCs. These receptors all stem from a man aged 18-30 years in good health and CMV-seropositive.

This chain uses TRBV18 with TRBJ1-2, with 9 positions matching TRBD1. V shed 4 bases and J 5 bases; nucleotides not matched to a gene: 2. Germline lookup yields CDR1 KGHSH and CDR2 LQKENI. The CDR3 is made up of 13 amino acids. Written as DNA, the CDR3 is TGTGCCAGCTCACTACAGGGGGCTTATGGCTACACCTTC. Translated, it gives CASSLQGAYGYTF.

The chain employs TRBV10-3 and TRBJ2-7; no clear D gene. There are 14 residues in the CDR3. V was clipped by 2 bases and J by 5 bases, with 13 bases between them. Germline V lookup: CDR1 ENHRY, CDR2 SYGVKD. The CDR3 reads CAISEEPRRHEQYF. CDR3 nucleotides: TGTGCCATCAGTGAGGAGCCGAGGCGCCACGAGCAGTACTTC.

The chain joins TRBV18 to TRBJ2-2; 14 nucleotides agree with TRBD2. Trimming removed 0 bases from V and 6 bases from J; junction bases left unmatched: 3. The germline gives CDR1 KGHSH, CDR2 LQKENI. The CDR3 totals 17 residues. CDR3 amino acids: CASSPPGLAGVAGELFF. Written as DNA, the CDR3 is TGTGCCAGCTCACCACCGGGACTAGCGGGGGTAGCCGGGGAGCTGTTTTTT.

This clone turned up a few times. This chain uses TRBV4-3 with TRBJ2-1, with 13 nucleotides matching TRBD2. Per the germline V gene, CDR1 is LGHNA and CDR2 is YSLEER. This CDR3 has 19 residues. J lost 6 bases, V lost 0 bases, and 11 bases had no gene match. The CDR3 DNA reads TGCGCCAGCAGCCAAGATTTCGGGACTAGCGGGATGCGGTTCAATGAGCAGTTCTTC. Its translation: CASSQDFGTSGMRFNEQFF.

J is TRBJ1-5 and V is TRBV2, with a possible D match to TRBD1 (5 bases). This CDR3 comprises 14 residues. Germline V CDR1 and CDR2: SNHLY, FYNNEI. Deletions cut 9 bases from V and 2 bases from J, with 14 bases between. CDR3: CASGRDWGNQPQHF. The CDR3 DNA is TGTGCCAGTGGCAGGGACTGGGGCAATCAGCCCCAGCATTTT. Full variable domain (rest looked up from reference TRBV2 and TRBJ1-5): EPEVTQTPSHQVTQMGQEVILRCVPISNHLYFYWYRQILGQKVEFLVSFYNNEISEKSEIFDDQFSVERPDGSNFTLKIRSTKLEDSAMYFCASGRDWGNQPQHFGDGTRLSIL.

This rearrangement joins TRBV9 to TRBJ1-3; D unresolved. Germline lookup yields CDR1 SGDLS and CDR2 YYNGEE. CDR3 length: 14 residues. The germline V and J ends were trimmed by 0 bases and 1 base, with 5 bases remaining between them. CDR3 DNA sequence: TGTGCCAGCAGCGTAGCGGTATCTGGAAACACCATATATTTT. As protein: CASSVAVSGNTIYF.

This clone appeared a few times. The chain joins TRBV10-2 to TRBJ1-6; no reliable D call. The CDR3 loop spans 14 amino acids. V was pared by 1 base and J by 7 bases, with 8 bases between. Germline CDR1 is WSHSY and CDR2 is SAAADI. CDR3 coding DNA: TGCGCCAGCAGTGAGTTAGCGGGGAATTCACCCCTCCACTTT. Protein product: CASSELAGNSPLHF.

The rearrangement links TRBV6-1 to TRBJ2-6, with 7 positions matching TRBD1. The CDR3 is 14 residues long. V shed 8 bases and J 2 bases; nucleotides not matched to a gene: 3. CDR1 and CDR2 (germline): MNHNS, SASEGT. The CDR3 nucleotides are TGTGCCAGCGACAGGGTACCTGGGGCCAACGTCCTGACTTTC. Translation: CASDRVPGANVLTF.

The chain uses TRBV6-5 and TRBJ1-1; D is possibly TRBD1 (5 bases). With 2 bases removed from V and 3 bases from J, the gap between germline ends came to 7 bases. This CDR3 is built from 13 residues. Germline values: CDR1 MNHEY, CDR2 SVGAGI. The CDR3 DNA is TGTGCCAGCAGTTACAGGGGTTACACTGAAGCTTTCTTT. Its protein is CASSYRGYTEAFF.

The rearrangement joins TRBV27 to TRBJ2-1; tentatively, D is TRBD2 (7 bases). CDR3 length equals 14 residues. The germline gives CDR1 MNHEY, CDR2 SMNVEV (reference sequence). V lost 5 bases to trimming and J lost 10 bases, with 18 bases between them. The CDR3 reads CASSGGGRTGEQFF. DNA for the CDR3: TGTGCCAGCAGTGGGGGCGGGAGAACGGGAGAGCAGTTCTTC.

This sequence joins TRBV5-1 and TRBJ2-1; 12 nucleotides line up with TRBD2. This CDR3 comprises 16 residues. V dropped 0 bases and J dropped 6; count of bases not matched to a gene: 4. Germline V gene sequence: CDR1 SGHRS, CDR2 YFSETQ. The CDR3 loop is CASSLVASGGANEQFF. The CDR3 region has the DNA TGCGCCAGCAGCTTGGTCGCTAGCGGGGGGGCCAATGAGCAGTTCTTC.

The V and J genes are TRBV7-9 and TRBJ2-2, with a weak D call TRBD2 (5 bases). The CDR3 has 16 amino acids. Germline values: CDR1 SEHNR, CDR2 FQNEAQ (reference sequence). Between the trimmed V and J ends, which lost 6 bases and 7 bases, there was a span of 21 bases. The CDR3 DNA is TGTGCCAGCAGTCAAAACGGTGGTAGAGGAGGCGGGGAGCTGTTTTTT. This gives the protein CASSQNGGRGGGELFF.

CDR3 residues: CASIRAGTGERSPLHF. The CDR3 DNA is TGTGCCAGCATACGTGCCGGGACAGGGGAAAGGTCACCCCTCCACTTT. This chain links TRBV7-9 with TRBJ1-6; 10 bases are shared with TRBD1. Trimming at V came to 7 bases and at J to 10 bases, leaving 13 bases not matched to a gene. Germline CDR1 SEHNR, CDR2 FQNEAQ (reference sequence). This CDR3 has 16 amino acids.

This sequence joins TRBV6-6 and TRBJ1-6, with 9 nucleotides matching TRBD1. V lost 6 bases and J lost 5; bases outside the gene matches: 2. CDR1 is MNHNY, CDR2 SVGAGI, per germline (reference sequence). The CDR3 is made up of 14 amino acids. CDR3 residues: CASRGQGDNSPLHF. Written as DNA, the CDR3 is TGTGCCAGCAGGGGACAGGGTGATAATTCACCCCTCCACTTT.

The count of this clone is one. The rearrangement links TRBV11-3 to TRBJ2-1; 10 bases match TRBD1. V lost 4 bases and J lost 4; bases outside the gene matches: 13. The germline gives CDR1 SGHNT, CDR2 YENEEA. This CDR3 has 18 amino acids. The CDR3 here is CASSSVPGQGRTYNEQFF. Here the CDR3 DNA reads TGTGCCAGCAGCTCTGTCCCGGGACAGGGGCGGACATACAATGAGCAGTTCTTC.

This rearrangement joins TRBV29-1 to TRBJ2-1; 14 bases agree with TRBD2. V gave up 6 bases and J gave up 8 bases; unmatched junction bases: 9. CDR1 is SQVTM, CDR2 ANQGSEA, per germline. CDR3 size: 15 residues. The CDR3 here is CSVETSGRAGDEQFF. The DNA for the CDR3 is TGCAGCGTGGAGACTAGCGGGAGGGCCGGGGATGAGCAGTTCTTC.

This chain joins TRBV6-1 and TRBJ2-7; the D gene is possibly TRBD1 (6 bases). The germline V gene encodes CDR1 MNHNS and CDR2 SASEGT. The CDR3 spans 15 residues. Deletions cut 2 bases from V and 2 bases from J, with 13 bases between. The CDR3 nucleotides are TGTGCCAGCAGTGAAATCGTGGACAGAGCCTACGAGCAGTACTTC. Protein sequence: CASSEIVDRAYEQYF.

About this clone itself: Other DNA sequences of this sample code for an identical CDR3. The chain uses TRBV4-3 and TRBJ2-7; 8 bases are shared with TRBD1. With V trimmed by 0 bases and J by 1 base, 2 bases remained unmatched. From germline, CDR1 is LGHNA and CDR2 YSLEER. The CDR3 has 15 amino acids. The CDR3 here is CASSQDRTGSYEQYF. CDR3 coding DNA: TGCGCCAGCAGCCAAGATCGGACAGGGTCCTACGAGCAGTACTTC.

This clone occurred once. This chain connects TRBV7-8 to TRBJ2-3; 11 bases are shared with TRBD2. Germline V gene sequence: CDR1 SGHVS, CDR2 FQNEAQ. This CDR3 contains 18 residues. V shed 2 bases, J shed 0 bases, and the junction held 7 bases outside the gene matches. The CDR3 sequence: CASSLPRLAGTSTDTQYF. The CDR3 DNA is TGTGCCAGCAGCTTACCACGACTAGCGGGGACTAGCACAGATACGCAGTATTTT.

J is TRBJ2-3 and V is TRBV4-2, with D tentatively TRBD1 (6 bases). The CDR3 runs to 16 residues. V lost 0 bases and J lost 4, with 14 bases in between. The germline V gene has CDR1 LGHNA and CDR2 YNFKEQ. The CDR3 coding sequence is TGTGCCAGCAGCCAAGATATGGGGAAGGGGGCAGATACGCAGTATTTT. Protein product: CASSQDMGKGADTQYF.

J is TRBJ2-1 and V is TRBV19; D might be TRBD2 (5 bases). The CDR3 covers 16 residues. The V gene's germline CDR1 is LNHDA and CDR2 SQIVND (reference sequence). V was shortened by 3 bases and J by 8 bases, with 20 bases between the two germline ends. The CDR3 DNA reads as TGTGCCAGTAGTATTAGGCGGGCGGTAGCTGGGGATGAGCAGTTCTTC. Residues: CASSIRRAVAGDEQFF.

The chain carries TRBV7-2 and TRBJ2-1; 7 nucleotides align to TRBD2. The trim removed 2 bases at V and 0 bases at J, leaving 1 base unmatched. The CDR3 contains 15 residues. Germline CDR1 and CDR2: SGHTA and FQGNSA. The CDR3 DNA is TGTGCCAGCAGCTTACGCGGGAGCTCCTACAATGAGCAGTTCTTC. This encodes CASSLRGSSYNEQFF.

This clone was detected once. The chain employs TRBV7-2 and TRBJ2-3, with TRBD2 identical over 16 bases. V shed 5 bases and J 5 bases; nucleotides not matched to a gene: 4. The CDR3 totals 16 residues. CDR1 and CDR2 (germline): SGHTA, FQGNSA. The CDR3 coding sequence is TGTGCCAGCAGCAAGGGACTAGCGGGGGGGCAAGATACGCAGTATTTT. This gives the protein CASSKGLAGGQDTQYF.